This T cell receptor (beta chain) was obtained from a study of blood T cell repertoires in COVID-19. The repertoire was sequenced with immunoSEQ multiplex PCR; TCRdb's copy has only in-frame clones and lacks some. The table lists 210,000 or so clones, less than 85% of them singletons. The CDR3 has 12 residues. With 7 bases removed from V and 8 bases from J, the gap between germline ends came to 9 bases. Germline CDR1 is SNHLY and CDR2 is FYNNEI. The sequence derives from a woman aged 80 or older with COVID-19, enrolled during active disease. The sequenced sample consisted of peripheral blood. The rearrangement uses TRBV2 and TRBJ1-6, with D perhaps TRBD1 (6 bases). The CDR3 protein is CASNRVDSPLHF. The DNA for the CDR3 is TGTGCCAGCAACAGGGTTGATTCACCCCTCCACTTT.